These T cell receptor beta chains were read from a single sample in a study of shared clonotypes between healthy human individuals. Profiled with immunoSEQ multiplex PCR; TCRdb holds only in-frame clones, not every one. The data hold 400,000 to 600,000 clones, with more than 95% observed a single time. Sequences were obtained from naive CD4+ T cells sorted from blood. The receptors here all came from a woman aged 25-40 years in good health. Each CDR3 is given with its conserved first and last residue. The order of the fields is V gene, clone size, J gene, D gene, CDR3 DNA, CDR3 protein. A D gene is named only where the DNA matches it firmly. Size is omitted from some rows. Given values are once, few, many or a class for expanded clones.

TRBV7-3	NA	TRBJ2-1	NA	TGTGCCAGCAGCTTAAATCCTAGCCTCAATGAGCAGTTCTTC	CASSLNPSLNEQFF
TRBV7-9	few	TRBJ1-5	NA	TGTGCCAGCAGCGCCACGGGAGGCAATCAGCCCCAGCATTTT	CASSATGGNQPQHF
TRBV28	NA	TRBJ2-1	TRBD2	TGTGCCAGCAGTCCATTCTACGGGACTAGCGACTATGAGCAGTTCTTC	CASSPFYGTSDYEQFF
TRBV6-5	NA	TRBJ2-2	NA	TGTGCCAGCAGTTACTCCGTCGGGGTCGGGGAGCTGTTTTTT	CASSYSVGVGELFF
TRBV7-9	NA	TRBJ2-1	NA	TGTGCCAGCAGCTTAGAGGTGACTAGCAATGAGCAGTTCTTC	CASSLEVTSNEQFF
TRBV15	NA	TRBJ2-6	NA	TGTGCCACCAGCAGAGATGGTTGGGGGCGGTCGATCTCTGGGGCCAACGTCCTGACTTTC	CATSRDGWGRSISGANVLTF
TRBV5-1	NA	TRBJ2-1	NA	TGCGCCAGCAGCTTGGTACCCACCGGAAACAATGAGCAGTTCTTC	CASSLVPTGNNEQFF
TRBV7-6	NA	TRBJ2-1	NA	TGTGCCAGCAGCTTAGAGGGGAATGAGCAGTTCTTC	CASSLEGNEQFF
TRBV9	NA	TRBJ2-2	NA	TGTGCCAGCAGCGACCCTATCGGGGAGCTGTTTTTT	CASSDPIGELFF
TRBV9	NA	TRBJ2-7	NA	TGTGCCAGCAGCGTAGATTTCGGGAAGGTTTCCGAGCAGTACTTC	CASSVDFGKVSEQYF
TRBV28	once	TRBJ1-1	TRBD1	TGTGCCAGCAGTTCCCCTCCGGGACAGAAGAACACTGAAGCTTTCTTT	CASSSPPGQKNTEAFF
TRBV6-1	NA	TRBJ1-1	NA	TGTGCCAGCAGTGTTCGGGCTACTAGGCCCTTCATGAACACTGAAGCTTTCTTT	CASSVRATRPFMNTEAFF
TRBV7-2	NA	TRBJ2-3	NA	TGTGCCAGCAGCTCGCCCCCGCCTAGCACAGATACGCAGTATTTT	CASSSPPPSTDTQYF
TRBV10-1	NA	TRBJ2-5	TRBD1	TGCGCCAGCAGTCGGACCGGGACAGGGTTGGAAGAGACCCAGTACTTC	CASSRTGTGLEETQYF
TRBV5-1	NA	TRBJ2-5	NA	TGCGCCAGCAGCTTAGGGGCTGCTGAAGAGACCCAGTACTTC	CASSLGAAEETQYF
TRBV28	NA	TRBJ2-5	TRBD2	TGTGCCAGCGGGGACTACTCGTGGGAGCAGTACTTC	CASGDYSWEQYF
TRBV2	NA	TRBJ2-7	NA	TGTGCCAGCAGTGGGACAGCCCTACTGGAGCAGTACTTC	CASSGTALLEQYF
TRBV4-1	NA	TRBJ2-1	NA	TGCGCCAGCAGCCAAGATGGGGTGGGAACTTGGGATGAGCAGTTCTTC	CASSQDGVGTWDEQFF
TRBV7-8	NA	TRBJ2-7	NA	TGTGCCAGCAGCTTAGAAGCTGGCGAGCAGTACTTC	CASSLEAGEQYF
TRBV11-2	NA	TRBJ2-5	TRBD2	TGTGCCAGCAGATCAGGGGTCCGGGAGGGTGAGACCCAGTACTTC	CASRSGVREGETQYF
TRBV7-9	NA	TRBJ1-5	TRBD1	TGTGCCAGCGGCCCCGCCGGGACAGTGGGCAATCAGCCCCAGCATTTT	CASGPAGTVGNQPQHF
TRBV28	NA	TRBJ2-1	TRBD2	TGTGCCAGCAGCTTCCAGGGACTAGCCTCGAAGGGTGAGCAGTTCTTC	CASSFQGLASKGEQFF
TRBV27	NA	TRBJ1-2	TRBD1	TGTGCCAGCAGTAACAGGGACAGGGGATATGGCTACACCTTC	CASSNRDRGYGYTF
TRBV11-2	NA	TRBJ2-5	TRBD2	TGTGCCAGCAGGGGGCAACGAGCGGGACGCCGGGAGACCCAGTACTTC	CASRGQRAGRRETQYF
TRBV19	NA	TRBJ2-7	NA	TGTGCCAGTAGTATAGCCGGCTCTTCCTACGAGCAGTACTTC	CASSIAGSSYEQYF
TRBV6-5	NA	TRBJ1-5	TRBD1	TGTGCCAGCAGTCCGACAGGGGGCCTCAATCAGCCCCAGCATTTT	CASSPTGGLNQPQHF
TRBV28	NA	TRBJ2-7	NA	TGTGCCAGCAGTCCAGTCGTTAGCTCCTACGAGCAGTACTTC	CASSPVVSSYEQYF
TRBV7-7	NA	TRBJ2-7	NA	TGTGCCAGCAGTTTAACGGACAGCTCCTACGAGCAGTACTTC	CASSLTDSSYEQYF
TRBV28	NA	TRBJ2-7	NA	TGTGCCAGCGGACTGCCGGGGACTCCAAGCTCCTACGAGCAGTACTTC	CASGLPGTPSSYEQYF
TRBV11-2	NA	TRBJ2-2	TRBD2	TGTGCCAGCAGCCCGACTAGCGGGTTTACCGGGGAGCTGTTTTTT	CASSPTSGFTGELFF
TRBV2	NA	TRBJ2-1	TRBD2	TGTGCCAGCAGACAAGGACTAGAGAATGAGCAGTTCTTC	CASRQGLENEQFF
TRBV28	NA	TRBJ2-7	TRBD1	TGTGCCAGCAGGGGACAGGGAGTGTACGAGCAGTACTTC	CASRGQGVYEQYF
TRBV27	NA	TRBJ2-6	NA	TGTGCCAGCAGTTTAAGGGCAGGGCCCCCTTCTGGGGCCAACGTCCTGACTTTC	CASSLRAGPPSGANVLTF
TRBV7-7	NA	TRBJ2-5	NA	TGTGCCAGCAGCCCGGAACTAATTGGGGAGACCCAGTACTTC	CASSPELIGETQYF
TRBV6-1	NA	TRBJ1-2	TRBD1	TGTGCCAGCAGTCCGAGAGGACAGGAAGGCTACACCTTC	CASSPRGQEGYTF
TRBV7-9	NA	TRBJ1-4	NA	TGTGCCAGCAGCCAAGCTAATGAAAAACTGTTTTTT	CASSQANEKLFF
TRBV7-7	NA	TRBJ2-2	NA	TGTGCCAGCAGCCTTAGTGGCCTTCAGGCCGGGGAGCTGTTTTTT	CASSLSGLQAGELFF
TRBV4-1	once	TRBJ2-3	TRBD2	TGCGCCAGCAGCCAACCCTTAGCGGGGAGGGCCTCAGATACGCAGTATTTT	CASSQPLAGRASDTQYF
TRBV19	NA	TRBJ1-5	NA	TGTGCCAGTAGTATGACCGGCAATCAGCCCCAGCATTTT	CASSMTGNQPQHF
TRBV2	few	TRBJ1-2	NA	TGTGCCAGCACGGGGAACTATGGCTACACCTTC	CASTGNYGYTF
TRBV5-1	NA	TRBJ1-2	NA	TGCGCCAGCAGCTCGGCGGACCGGGGCTACACCTTC	CASSSADRGYTF
TRBV18	NA	TRBJ2-3	TRBD2	TGTGCCAGCTCACCGGGACTAGCGACCACAGATACGCAGTATTTT	CASSPGLATTDTQYF
TRBV19	NA	TRBJ1-1	TRBD1	TGTGCCAGTAGTACTCAGGGGGACACTGAAGCTTTCTTT	CASSTQGDTEAFF
TRBV28	NA	TRBJ2-2	TRBD1	TGTGCCAGCAGTCCCCCCGGGGACAGGGTTTGGACCGGGGAGCTGTTTTTT	CASSPPGDRVWTGELFF
TRBV11-2	once	TRBJ2-4	TRBD2	TGTGCCAGCAGCTGGCCCCTCGGGGTAGCGGGAGGGCCCAGGCACATTCAGTACTTC	CASSWPLGVAGGPRHIQYF
TRBV6-5	NA	TRBJ2-7	TRBD1	TGTGCCAGCAGGGGGGGACAGGGTGCTTACGAGCAGTACTTC	CASRGGQGAYEQYF